The 21 T cell receptor beta chains below come from one sample, sequenced in a study of T-cell memory formation after mild COVID-19. TCRdb re-derived calls from the 5' RACE reads in MiXCR, one entry per CDR3 protein. The data show 350,000 to 500,000 distinct CDR3 sequences, around 22% seen once. The sequenced sample was PBMCs or a T cell subset sorted from them (not recorded which). These receptors originate from an adult woman who had mild COVID-19 (a few samples of this study predate the infection). Cell type and time point are not known.

V is TRBV20-1 and J is TRBJ2-3, with 9 bases matching TRBD2. Unmatched junction bases numbered 10, after V lost 1 base and J lost 5 bases. The CDR3 sequence is 16 residues long. Per germline, CDR1 DFQATT and CDR2 SNEGSKA (reference sequence). The CDR3 loop is CSARAPRGGRGDTQYF. In nucleotides, the CDR3 is TGCAGTGCTAGAGCCCCGCGGGGGGGCCGAGGAGATACGCAGTATTTT.

The sample holds a few counts of this clonotype. The chain's CDR3 is CASSARDTGEQYF. CDR3 in DNA: TGTGCCAGCAGTGCCCGGGACACCGGGGAGCAGTACTTC. This chain links TRBV25-1 with TRBJ2-7, with D maybe TRBD1 (6 bases). The germline gives CDR1 MGHDK, CDR2 SYGVNS. The CDR3 is made up of 13 amino acids. The V end lost 4 bases, the J end lost 7 bases, and 14 bases lay between the germline ends.

This clonotype was found many times. The chain combines TRBV4-2 with TRBJ2-1, with D unresolved. Germline loops: CDR1 LGHNA, CDR2 YNFKEQ. The germline V and J ends were trimmed by 1 base and 2 bases, with 12 bases remaining between them. This CDR3 has 16 amino acids. The CDR3 loop is CASSQAPRGTYNEQFF. CDR3 bases: TGTGCCAGCAGCCAAGCTCCCAGAGGCACCTACAATGAGCAGTTCTTC.

This clonotype came up many times. The genes are TRBV20-1 and TRBJ2-7, with 8 bases identical to TRBD2. Per the germline V gene, CDR1 is DFQATT and CDR2 is SNEGSKA (reference sequence). This CDR3 is 14 amino acids long. V was pared by 0 bases and J by 7 bases, with 8 bases of the junction left unmatched. CDR3 region: CSARDTGGPGEQYF. CDR3 nucleotide sequence: TGCAGTGCTAGAGATACGGGGGGGCCGGGAGAGCAGTACTTC.

The chain combines TRBV20-1 with TRBJ2-7; either TRBD1 or TRBD2 may fit D (5 bases each). V was pared by 5 bases and J by 3 bases, with 20 bases between. The germline gives CDR1 DFQATT, CDR2 SNEGSKA (reference sequence). CDR3 length: 15 amino acids. The CDR3 is CSALNPGTNVYEQYF. In DNA, the CDR3 is TGCAGTGCTCTTAACCCCGGGACCAACGTCTACGAGCAGTACTTC.

This clonotype came up a few times. Here the CDR3 reads CSARDKTGFTYGYTF. As DNA, the CDR3 is TGCAGTGCTAGAGACAAAACAGGGTTCACCTATGGCTACACCTTC. The chain links TRBV20-1 to TRBJ1-2, with D perhaps TRBD1 (6 bases). V lost 0 bases to trimming and J lost 4 bases, with 15 bases between them. From germline, CDR1 is DFQATT and CDR2 SNEGSKA (reference sequence). The CDR3 covers 15 residues.

This clonotype was observed a handful of times. The gene calls are TRBV11-3 and TRBJ2-3; 13 nucleotides line up with TRBD2. Germline-derived CDR1 and CDR2 are SGHNT and YENEEA. Trimming took 1 base from V and 6 from J; bases not matched to a gene: 7. The CDR3 is 17 residues long. CDR3 DNA: TGTGCCAGCAGCTTAGGACTAGCGGGAGGCCCGCGGGATACGCAGTATTTT. Translating it yields CASSLGLAGGPRDTQYF.

This clonotype occurred a few times. The V gene is TRBV12-3 or TRBV12-4, the J gene TRBJ1-6, with D unclear. The germline V and J ends were trimmed by 5 bases and 9 bases, with 17 bases remaining between them. This CDR3 has 15 amino acids. CDR3 nucleotides: TGTGCCAGCAGTCTATCAGGCGGCTCTTCTTCACCCCTCCACTTT. Its translation: CASSLSGGSSSPLHF.

This clonotype occurred many times. The V gene is TRBV7-3, the J gene TRBJ2-4, with TRBD2 identical over 7 bases. This CDR3 contains 16 residues. Germline V lookup: CDR1 SGHTA, CDR2 FQGTGA. Trimming took 3 bases from V and 1 from J; bases not matched to a gene: 6. The CDR3 region has the DNA TGTGCCAGCAGCTTGGGCGGGGGTGGTGCCAAAAACATTCAGTACTTC. It specifies CASSLGGGGAKNIQYF.

The V gene is TRBV5-1, the J gene TRBJ2-1, with TRBD1 as a possible D gene (5 bases). The CDR3 has 13 amino acids. V shed 5 bases and J shed 6 bases, with 12 bases lying between them. From germline, CDR1 is SGHRS and CDR2 YFSETQ. The CDR3 DNA reads TGCGCCAGCAGTACAGGCGCGTCCAATGAGCAGTTCTTC. Amino acid sequence: CASSTGASNEQFF.

This clonotype appeared many times. The chain joins TRBV20-1 to TRBJ1-1, with D perhaps matching TRBD1 (6 bases). V dropped 3 bases and J dropped 0 bases, with 14 bases sitting between them. This CDR3 has 15 residues. Germline V gives CDR1 DFQATT, CDR2 SNEGSKA (reference sequence). The CDR3 loop is CSASQVGGLNTEAFF. The CDR3 coding sequence is TGCAGTGCTAGTCAGGTCGGGGGGCTGAACACTGAAGCTTTCTTT.

On this clonotype itself: The junction and the germline gene differ at one end; a read error may be behind it. This chain links TRBV7-7 with TRBJ2-2; 8 nucleotides match TRBD1. CDR1 SSHAT and CDR2 FNYEAQ come from the germline V gene (reference sequence). The CDR3 runs to 15 residues. Here the CDR3 reads CASSRTGTDTGELFF. The CDR3 DNA follows: TGTGCTAGCAGCAGGACAGGGACGGACACCGGGGAGCTGTTTTTT. Based on the CDR3 plus reference TRBV7-7 and TRBJ2-2, the full variable domain is GAGVSQSPRYKVTKRGQDVTLRCDPISSHATLYWYQQALGQGPEFLTYFNYEAQPDKSGLPSDRFSAERPEGSISTLTIQRTEQRDSAMYRCASSRTGTDTGELFFGEGSRLTVL.

The rearrangement joins TRBV12-3 or TRBV12-4 to TRBJ2-1, with unresolved D. The CDR3 runs to 11 residues. V was shortened by 4 bases and J by 6 bases, with 4 bases between the two germline ends. The CDR3 DNA is TGTGCCAGCAGTTGGGCCAATGAGCAGTTCTTC. Protein product: CASSWANEQFF.

The chain recombines TRBV24-1 with TRBJ2-1; 10 nucleotides line up with TRBD1. V was clipped by 3 bases and J by 7 bases; unmatched bases: 5. Germline V CDR1 and CDR2: KGHDR, SFDVKD. The CDR3 length is 15 residues. Written as DNA, the CDR3 is TGTGCCACCAGTGATAGCCGGGACAGGGGTAATGAGCAGTTCTTC. This translates into CATSDSRDRGNEQFF.

This clonotype was seen just once. V usage is TRBV28 and J usage is TRBJ2-1; possibly TRBD2 for D (6 bases). The V gene's germline CDR1 is MDHEN and CDR2 SYDVKM. The CDR3 is made up of 19 amino acids. Trimming cost V 3 bases and J 4 bases, with 25 bases left between them. The CDR3 is CASSFLGIREAARYNEQFF. CDR3 in DNA: TGTGCCAGCAGTTTTTTAGGGATTAGGGAGGCCGCTCGGTACAATGAGCAGTTCTTC.

The V gene is TRBV11-2, the J gene TRBJ2-7, with 12 bases aligning to TRBD2. CDR1 and CDR2 (germline): SGHAT, FQNNGV. The CDR3 totals 16 residues. V was pared by 1 base and J by 6 bases, with 7 bases of the junction left unmatched. CDR3 sequence: CASSLGRTSGTGEQYF. Here the CDR3 DNA reads TGTGCCAGCAGCTTAGGGAGGACTAGCGGGACGGGCGAGCAGTACTTC.

This clonotype was detected only a few times. This chain connects TRBV19 to TRBJ1-2; 7 nucleotides match TRBD1. The CDR3 contains 13 residues. Losses at the gene ends were 7 bases for V and 8 bases for J; bases not matched to a gene: 10. Germline assignment: CDR1 LNHDA and CDR2 SQIVND (reference sequence). The CDR3 sequence: CASMAPQGGGYTF. The CDR3, as DNA: TGTGCCAGTATGGCCCCTCAAGGGGGCGGCTACACCTTC.

At least ten counts were recorded for this clonotype. The V and J genes are TRBV5-1 and TRBJ2-1; perhaps TRBD2 as D (5 bases). The CDR3 runs 14 residues. V was pared by 0 bases and J by 4 bases, with 8 bases between. Germline CDR1 is SGHRS and CDR2 is YFSETQ. DNA for the CDR3: TGCGCCAGCAGCTTGGTTCTAGCTTACAATGAGCAGTTCTTC. Its translation: CASSLVLAYNEQFF. The full variable domain, its missing parts supplied by reference TRBV5-1 and TRBJ2-1, is KAGVTQTPRYLIKTRGQQVTLSCSPISGHRSVSWYQQTPGQGLQFLFEYFSETQRNKGNFPGRFSGRQFSNSRSEMNVSTLELGDSALYLCASSLVLAYNEQFFGPGTRLTVL.

J is TRBJ2-1 and V is TRBV10-3; D gene uncertain. The germline V gene has CDR1 ENHRY and CDR2 SYGVKD. Trimming cost V 4 bases and J 1 base, with 14 bases left between them. The CDR3 sequence is 16 residues long. The CDR3 here is CAISGVRQTSYNEQFF. DNA of the CDR3: TGTGCCATCAGTGGTGTGCGGCAGACGTCCTACAATGAGCAGTTCTTC.

This clonotype was detected a few times. This chain links TRBV2 with TRBJ2-3; either TRBD1 or TRBD2 may fit D (6 bases each). V was clipped by 6 bases and J by 4 bases, with 14 bases between them. This CDR3 spans 14 amino acids. Germline V gives CDR1 SNHLY, CDR2 FYNNEI. CDR3 in amino acids: CASSRSGASDTQYF. The CDR3 DNA sequence: TGTGCCAGCAGCCGTTCGGGGGCCTCAGATACGCAGTATTTT.

The chain is built from TRBV27 and TRBJ1-1; D is perhaps TRBD1 (5 bases). The CDR3 is 13 amino acids. Trimming left V 7 bases short and J 4 bases short, with 13 bases between. In germline, CDR1 is MNHEY, CDR2 SMNVEV (reference sequence). Here the CDR3 DNA reads TGTGCCAGCATTGGGACTCCCTTCACTGAAGCTTTCTTT. It codes for CASIGTPFTEAFF.